This entry describes one TCR beta chain. No antigen is known for it. It was with 60 Vbeta and 13 Jbeta primers that the PCR ran. The repertoire was sequenced with immunoSEQ multiplex PCR; TCRdb's copy has only in-frame clones and lacks some. In total, the table holds approximately 120,000 clones. The CDR3 contains 14 residues. Germline V gene data show CDR1 as SGHAT and CDR2 as FQNNGV. J lost 6 bases, V lost 6 bases, and 6 bases had no gene match. The data belong to a study of cytomegalovirus exposure and HLA in healthy donors. Study results and limitations: Per published accounts, TCR beta sequences correctly predicted the HLA-A and HLA-B alleles of most subjects. Researchers counted around 180 TCR beta chains as cytomegalovirus-associated. Presence/absence analyses took donor sequencing depth as roughly uniform.

The TCR originated in a man aged 18 to 29 in good health and CMV-seronegative. What was sequenced was PBMCs. The V call is TRBV11-2, the J call TRBJ1-5; 9 bases map to TRBD1. In nucleotides, the CDR3 is TGTGCCAGCAGACCGCCGGGACAGGGTCAGCCCCAGCATTTT. It specifies CASRPPGQGQPQHF.